This T cell receptor (beta chain) was sequenced for a study of blood T cells in healthy people across ages. Per sample, no less than 6 micrograms of total RNA were extracted. Together with a sample-barcoded 5' primer, a J-beta primer mix was included in a second PCR lasting roughly 6 to 12 cycles. TCRdb independently ran MiXCR on the 5' RACE reads; one entry per CDR3 protein. The sample includes 650,000 to 1,000,000 distinct CDR3 sequences, around 36% of them seen just once. Per germline, CDR1 LGHNA and CDR2 YSLEER. V lost 4 bases and J lost 4, with 20 bases in between. This CDR3 region has 17 residues. This clonotype was picked up a small number of times.

The sequence was obtained from a man aged 18 to 35 in good health. The chain uses TRBV4-3 and TRBJ2-1, with D tentatively TRBD2 (6 bases). Specimen: blood. DNA for the CDR3: TGCGCCAGCAGCCGAAACCCAGGAGGGTCAAGTTACAATGAGCAGTTCTTC. The encoded protein is CASSRNPGGSSYNEQFF.